Each of the 15 T cell receptor beta chains below was sequenced from the same sample in a study of PD-L1 blockade in urothelial cancer. Time point indicated: pretreatment peripheral blood. Profiling relied on immunoSEQ multiplex PCR, and the TCRdb table lists in-frame clones only, not all of them. The table lists some 120,000 clones, about 81% of them singletons. This material consisted of PBMCs, taken around atezolizumab (anti-PD-L1) treatment. These receptors were taken from a middle-aged man with urothelial cancer.

This clone was counted between two and nine times. This rearrangement joins TRBV9 to TRBJ2-5; TRBD1 agrees at 8 bases. CDR3 length: 15 residues. Looked up from germline, CDR1 is SGDLS and CDR2 is YYNGEE. The ends lost 4 bases at V and 2 bases at J; junction bases unmatched: 7. The CDR3 reads CASSTRTGRQETQYF. In nucleotides, the CDR3 is TGTGCCAGCAGCACTCGGACAGGGAGGCAAGAGACCCAGTACTTC.

This clone came up a few times. CDR3 residues: CAWTVKGAAQPQHF. The CDR3 DNA is TGTGCCTGGACTGTAAAAGGGGCTGCTCAGCCCCAGCATTTT. This chain connects TRBV30 to TRBJ1-5; tentative D call: TRBD1 (5 bases). V was shortened by 4 bases and J by 6 bases, with 16 bases between the two germline ends. This CDR3 comprises 14 residues. Per germline, CDR1 GTSNPN and CDR2 SVGIG (reference sequence).

The CDR3 DNA reads as TGCGCCAGCAGATCAGGGGGCCAGAACACTGAAGCTTTCTTT. This gives the protein CASRSGGQNTEAFF. This chain joins TRBV5-1 and TRBJ1-1; the match to TRBD1 covers 8 bases. Unmatched junction bases numbered 4, after V lost 5 bases and J lost 1 base. Germline V CDR1 and CDR2: SGHRS, YFSETQ. The CDR3 runs 14 residues. Using reference TRBV5-1 and TRBJ1-1 for the parts outside the CDR3, the full variable domain is KAGVTQTPRYLIKTRGQQVTLSCSPISGHRSVSWYQQTPGQGLQFLFEYFSETQRNKGNFPGRFSGRQFSNSRSEMNVSTLELGDSALYLCASRSGGQNTEAFFGQGTRLTVV.

This chain connects TRBV9 to TRBJ2-7; TRBD2 matches 9 bases. The CDR3 extends over 15 amino acids. The J segment lost 0 bases and the V segment lost 3 bases, leaving 4 bases of the junction unmatched. The germline gives CDR1 SGDLS, CDR2 YYNGEE. The CDR3 DNA sequence: TGTGCCAGCAGCGCCAATAGCGGGAGCTCCTACGAGCAGTACTTC. This sequence encodes CASSANSGSSYEQYF. Using reference TRBV9 and TRBJ2-7 for the parts outside the CDR3, the full variable domain is DSGVTQTPKHLITATGQRVTLRCSPRSGDLSVYWYQQSLDQGLQFLIQYYNGEERAKGNILERFSAQQFPDLHSELNLSSLELGDSALYFCASSANSGSSYEQYFGPGTRLTVT.

The chain carries TRBV7-3 and TRBJ2-1; no firm D call. Germline loops: CDR1 SGHTA, CDR2 FQGTGA. Deletions cut 5 bases from V and 7 bases from J, with 15 bases between. This CDR3 comprises 14 residues. The CDR3 here is CASSPHNTWNEQFF. As DNA, the CDR3 is TGTGCCAGCAGCCCCCATAACACATGGAATGAGCAGTTCTTC.

The table lists this clone with a few counts. This chain connects TRBV30 to TRBJ1-1; a possible D gene is TRBD1 (5 bases). CDR3 length: 13 amino acids. CDR1 and CDR2 (germline): GTSNPN, SVGIG (reference sequence). Trimming took 1 base from V and 3 from J, leaving 9 bases between them. CDR3 amino acids: CAWSEAGHTEAFF. As DNA, the CDR3 is TGTGCCTGGAGTGAGGCAGGGCACACTGAAGCTTTCTTT.

V usage is TRBV6-5 and J usage is TRBJ1-1, with 7 bases lining up with TRBD1. Germline V gene sequence: CDR1 MNHEY, CDR2 SVGAGI. This CDR3 has 14 amino acids. V dropped 6 bases and J dropped 1; count of bases not matched to a gene: 5. CDR3 sequence: CASRRTGPNTEAFF. The CDR3 coding sequence is TGTGCCAGCAGACGGACAGGTCCGAACACTGAAGCTTTCTTT.

The chain is built from TRBV4-1 and TRBJ2-7; 11 bases map to TRBD2. V shed 2 bases, J shed 2 bases, and the junction held 8 bases outside the gene matches. Germline lookup yields CDR1 MGHRA and CDR2 YSYEKL. The CDR3 runs 17 residues. For the CDR3, the DNA is TGCGCCAGCAGCCAATTCCAGACTAGCGGGAACGCCTACGAGCAGTACTTC. Protein: CASSQFQTSGNAYEQYF.

This rearrangement joins TRBV10-1 to TRBJ2-1; unclear D gene. The CDR3 consists of 13 residues. V lost 2 bases and J lost 10, with 12 bases in between. CDR1 and CDR2 from the germline V gene are WNHNN and SYGVQD (reference sequence). The CDR3 region has the DNA TGCGCCAGCAGTGAGAGCGTGTCCGTAGAGCAGTTCTTC. Translated, it gives CASSESVSVEQFF.

The chain carries TRBV19 and TRBJ1-1; no definite D call. CDR3 size: 14 residues. V was shortened by 4 bases and J by 2 bases, with 11 bases between the two germline ends. CDR1 is LNHDA and CDR2 is SQIVND in the germline V gene (reference sequence). CDR3: CASSTGRDNTEAFF. The CDR3 DNA sequence: TGTGCCAGTAGTACCGGACGGGATAACACTGAAGCTTTCTTT. The whole variable domain, remainder taken from reference TRBV19 and TRBJ1-1, is DGGITQSPKYLFRKEGQNVTLSCEQNLNHDAMYWYRQDPGQGLRLIYYSQIVNDFQKGDIAEGYSVSREKKESFPLTVTSAQKNPTAFYLCASSTGRDNTEAFFGQGTRLTVV.

In its sample, this clone was seen a few times. The V call is TRBV28, the J call TRBJ2-5; D is possibly TRBD1 (6 bases). Trimming pared 2 bases from V and 8 bases from J, leaving 12 bases between. The V gene's germline CDR1 is MDHEN and CDR2 SYDVKM. The CDR3 covers 13 residues. CDR3 sequence (DNA): TGTGCCAGCAGTTTACGAGCTGGGGGCACCCAGTACTTC. Encoded protein: CASSLRAGGTQYF.

The rearrangement joins TRBV6-5 to TRBJ1-1; unclear D gene. Trimming left V 2 bases short and J 0 bases short, with 10 bases between. Germline CDR1 MNHEY, CDR2 SVGAGI. The CDR3 spans 15 residues. This CDR3 reads CASSYTGVMNTEAFF. The CDR3 nucleotides are TGTGCCAGCAGTTACACGGGAGTCATGAACACTGAAGCTTTCTTT.

This chain joins TRBV2 and TRBJ2-7; TRBD2 is a possible D gene (5 bases). Germline CDR1 SNHLY, CDR2 FYNNEI. Trimming removed 1 base from V and 6 bases from J, with 16 bases in between. This CDR3 is built from 15 residues. CDR3 residues: CASSEVLGLGVEQYF. As DNA, the CDR3 is TGTGCCAGCAGTGAAGTCCTCGGACTTGGGGTCGAGCAGTACTTC.

The chain carries TRBV7-9 and TRBJ1-1, with 8 positions matching TRBD1. The V and J ends lost 6 bases and 3 bases, in that order; junction bases with no gene match: 3. The CDR3 is 13 residues long. Germline CDR1 is SEHNR and CDR2 is FQNEAQ (reference sequence). DNA of the CDR3: TGTGCCAGCAGGGAACAGGGGGACACTGAAGCTTTCTTT. Its protein is CASREQGDTEAFF.

The rearrangement links TRBV7-6 to TRBJ2-1, with 8 nucleotides matching TRBD2. The CDR3 totals 15 residues. Germline CDR1 is SGHVS and CDR2 is FNYEAQ. J was trimmed by 2 bases and V by 5 bases; bases with no gene match: 5. The CDR3 region has the DNA TGTGCCAGCAGCGGAGGGGGACTAGCCTACAATGAGCAGTTCTTC. It yields the protein CASSGGGLAYNEQFF.